This T cell receptor (beta chain) is from a study of blood T cell repertoires in COVID-19. Study as a whole: The United States, Italy and Spain provided the acute and convalescent COVID-19 samples. T cells, B-cell-depleted T cells, or PBMCs provided the cDNA or gDNA that served as material.

Between the trimmed V and J ends, which lost 0 bases and 0 bases, there was a span of 9 bases. Germline CDR1 and CDR2: LGHDT and YNNKEL (reference sequence). The CDR3 consists of 17 residues. This clone was recorded once. Clones were sequenced by immunoSEQ multiplex PCR, and TCRdb holds only the in-frame ones, with some missing. Here the sample spans about 160,000 clones, over 65% being singletons. The sequencing input was peripheral blood. The chain combines TRBV3-1 (or the pseudogene TRBV3-2) with TRBJ2-6; unclear D gene. The sequence came from a man between 60 and 75 years old with acute or convalescent COVID-19. The CDR3 is CASSQDVSLSGANVLTF. The DNA for the CDR3 is TGTGCCAGCAGCCAAGATGTCAGTCTCTCTGGGGCCAACGTCCTGACTTTC.